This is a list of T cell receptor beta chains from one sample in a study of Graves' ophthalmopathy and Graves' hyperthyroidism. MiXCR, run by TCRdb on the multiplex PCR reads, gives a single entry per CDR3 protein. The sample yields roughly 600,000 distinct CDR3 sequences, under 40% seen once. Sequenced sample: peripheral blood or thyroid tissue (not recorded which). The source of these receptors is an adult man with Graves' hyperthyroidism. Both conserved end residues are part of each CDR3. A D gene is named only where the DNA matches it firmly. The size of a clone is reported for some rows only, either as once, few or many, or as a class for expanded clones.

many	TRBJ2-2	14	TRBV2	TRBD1	TGTGCCAGCATGCGGGACAGGGTCACCGGGGAGCTGTTTTTT	CASMRDRVTGELFF
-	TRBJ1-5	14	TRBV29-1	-	TGCAGCGTAAAGGGGGAGGGCAACAATCAGCCCCAGCATTTT	CSVKGEGNNQPQHF
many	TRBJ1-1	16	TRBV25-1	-	TGTGCCAGCAGTGATTGGGCTTCATCGGAGGACACTGAAGCTTTCTTT	CASSDWASSEDTEAFF
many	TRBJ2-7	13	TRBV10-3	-	TGTGCCATCAGTGATGCTCTGACGATCGAGCAGTACTTC	CAISDALTIEQYF
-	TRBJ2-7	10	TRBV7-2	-	TGTGCCAGCAGCATGGGGACGGTGTACTTC	CASSMGTVYF
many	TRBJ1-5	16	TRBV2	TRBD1	TGTGCCAGCAGAGATAACAGGGGTTTCTTCAATCAGCCCCAGCATTTT	CASRDNRGFFNQPQHF
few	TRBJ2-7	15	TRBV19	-	TGTGCCAGTAGTATCGTGGGGGGCACCTCCTACGAGCAGTACTTC	CASSIVGGTSYEQYF
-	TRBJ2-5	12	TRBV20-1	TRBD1	TGCAGTGCTCGCACCGGACAGGGGTCCCAGTACTTC	CSARTGQGSQYF
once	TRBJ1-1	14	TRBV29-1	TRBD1	TGCAGCGTCTCATATCAGGGGGCGCGCACTGAAGCTTTCTTT	CSVSYQGARTEAFF
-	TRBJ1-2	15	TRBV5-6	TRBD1	TGTGCTAGGCCTCCCGGGACAGGGGGCGAATCGGGCTACACCTTC	CARPPGTGGESGYTF
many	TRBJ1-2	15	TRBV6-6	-	TGTGCCAGCAGTTACTCTCGGGGGATCTCCTATGGCTACACCTTC	CASSYSRGISYGYTF
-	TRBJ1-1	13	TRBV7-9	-	TGTGCCAGCAGCTTACAGGTCAACGCTGAAGCTTTCTTT	CASSLQVNAEAFF
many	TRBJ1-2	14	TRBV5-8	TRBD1	TGTGCCAGCAGCCTCGGGACAGGGAACGATGGCTACACCTTC	CASSLGTGNDGYTF
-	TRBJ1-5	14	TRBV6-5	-	TGTGCCAGCAGTTTGGGCAACATAAATCAGCCCCAGCATTTT	CASSLGNINQPQHF
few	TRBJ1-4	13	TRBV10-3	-	TGTGCCATCAGTGCCGTCCAGGAAGAAAAACTGTTTTTT	CAISAVQEEKLFF
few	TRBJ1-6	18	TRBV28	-	TGTGCCAGCAGTTTGCCGAAACAGGGAACGTCCTATAATTCACCCCTCCACTTT	CASSLPKQGTSYNSPLHF
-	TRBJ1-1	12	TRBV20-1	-	TGCAGTGCTAGAGATATCGAGCGGGGGGCTTTCTTT	CSARDIERGAFF
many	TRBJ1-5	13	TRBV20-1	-	TGCAGTGCGCGCACGAACAGGGACCAGCCCCAGCATTTT	CSARTNRDQPQHF
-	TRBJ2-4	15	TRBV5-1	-	TGCGCCAGCAGCTTGGCGGGGTCGCTAGTTGACATTCAGTACTTC	CASSLAGSLVDIQYF
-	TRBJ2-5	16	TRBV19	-	TGTGCCAGTAGTATAGGGTCTGGACAGAGCCAAGAGACCCAGTACTTC	CASSIGSGQSQETQYF
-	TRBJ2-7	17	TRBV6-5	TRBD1	TGTGCCAGCAGTTCGCCCGGGACAGGGGGCGTAACGTACGAGCAGTACTTC	CASSSPGTGGVTYEQYF
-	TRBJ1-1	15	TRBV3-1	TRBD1	TGTGCCGGCAGCCAAGGCAGGGGGTTAGGGACTGAAGCTTTCTTT	CAGSQGRGLGTEAFF
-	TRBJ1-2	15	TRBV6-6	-	TGTGCCAGCAGTACCGACAGGACTATCGACTATGGCTACACCTTC	CASSTDRTIDYGYTF
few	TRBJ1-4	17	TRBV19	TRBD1	TGTGCCAGCAGAGGACAGGGACTTCCTAAAGCTAATGAAAAACTGTTTTTT	CASRGQGLPKANEKLFF
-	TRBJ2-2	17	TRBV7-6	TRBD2	TGTGCCAGCAGCTCCACCCCCACTAGCGGGATAACCGGGGAGCTGTTTTTT	CASSSTPTSGITGELFF